The 26 T cell receptor beta chains listed next were all sequenced from one sample in a study of shared clonotypes between healthy human individuals (dated by TCRdb to about 2020). The library was produced with the immunoSEQ multiplex PCR assay. The source is immuneACCESS, and TCRdb retained only in-frame sequences with V and J called. Part of the clones is not carried over; for the studies checked, unresolved V genes explain less than half of this, and the remainder is unexplained. Counted in this sample were about a million clones; approximately 76% of them appeared once. Clones ranked in the top ten supply approximately 1.5% of the sample. The sequencing input was memory CD4+ T cells sorted from blood. This sample's cell subset or site label indicates: CD45RA-negative fraction. Receptor source: a man younger than 35 in good health.

The genes are TRBV4-2 and TRBJ1-3, with no clear D. CDR1 LGHNA and CDR2 YNFKEQ come from the germline V gene. This CDR3 is 14 amino acids long. The germline V and J ends were trimmed by 1 base and 4 bases, with 8 bases remaining between them. CDR3 protein: CASSQVEAGNTIYF. As DNA, the CDR3 is TGTGCCAGCAGCCAAGTCGAGGCGGGAAACACCATATATTTT.

A single count supports this clone. This rearrangement joins TRBV11-2 to TRBJ2-7; D remains unclear. CDR1 is SGHAT and CDR2 is FQNNGV in the germline V gene. Trimming removed 5 bases from V and 0 bases from J, with 14 bases in between. The CDR3 sequence is 15 residues long. CDR3 protein: CASSLAQTVSYEQYF. As DNA, the CDR3 is TGTGCCAGCAGCCTCGCCCAGACTGTCTCCTACGAGCAGTACTTC. The whole variable domain, remainder taken from reference TRBV11-2 and TRBJ2-7, is EAGVAQSPRYKIIEKRQSVAFWCNPISGHATLYWYQQILGQGPKLLIQFQNNGVVDDSQLPKDRFSAERLKGVDSTLKIQPAKLEDSAVYLCASSLAQTVSYEQYFGPGTRLTVT.

The chain joins TRBV4-1 to TRBJ1-3; no clear D. V gave up 0 bases and J gave up 7 bases, with 13 bases separating them. Germline values: CDR1 MGHRA, CDR2 YSYEKL. The CDR3 extends over 15 amino acids. CDR3 sequence reads: CASSQDPSGRNTIYF. CDR3 DNA sequence: TGCGCCAGCAGCCAAGATCCCTCGGGTCGGAACACCATATATTTT.

The V and J genes are TRBV19 and TRBJ1-5; D is unclear. Trimming cost V 1 base and J 4 bases, with 8 bases left between them. The CDR3 is made up of 14 amino acids. CDR1 is LNHDA, CDR2 SQIVND, per germline (reference sequence). CDR3 sequence (DNA): TGTGCCAGTAGTATAGTAGCAGCAAATCAGCCCCAGCATTTT. Translating it yields CASSIVAANQPQHF. The variable domain in full, completed from reference TRBV19 and TRBJ1-5, reads DGGITQSPKYLFRKEGQNVTLSCEQNLNHDAMYWYRQDPGQGLRLIYYSQIVNDFQKGDIAEGYSVSREKKESFPLTVTSAQKNPTAFYLCASSIVAANQPQHFGDGTRLSIL.

This clone occurred a few times. The chain's CDR3 is CAIAHAGANVLTF. The CDR3 region has the DNA TGTGCCATCGCTCACGCTGGGGCCAACGTCCTGACTTTC. The chain links TRBV10-3 to TRBJ2-6; D not certain. Looked up from germline, CDR1 is ENHRY and CDR2 is SYGVKD. CDR3 size: 13 residues. Trimming stripped 8 bases from V and 2 bases from J, with 7 bases between.

The chain couples TRBV27 to TRBJ2-5, with D perhaps TRBD2 (7 bases). The germline CDR1 and CDR2 sequences are MNHEY and SMNVEV (reference sequence). The CDR3 contains 16 residues. V was shortened by 3 bases and J by 1 base, with 15 bases between the two germline ends. The CDR3 DNA sequence: TGTGCCAGCAGTTTTGGGGGCGGGGGACCCCAAGAGACCCAGTACTTC. Translated: CASSFGGGGPQETQYF.

The chain combines TRBV9 with TRBJ2-2; tentatively, D is TRBD2 (5 bases). The CDR3 sequence is 15 residues long. Germline values: CDR1 SGDLS, CDR2 YYNGEE. Trimming shortened V by 3 bases and J by 6 bases, and 15 bases separated the two germline ends. CDR3 in DNA: TGTGCCAGCAGCGAAGGACTCCTCGCTCCCGGGGAGCTGTTTTTT. This sequence encodes CASSEGLLAPGELFF.

The V call is TRBV7-2, the J call TRBJ2-1; 8 bases align to TRBD2. The V segment lost 5 bases and the J segment 5 bases; nucleotides outside the gene matches: 11. CDR3 length equals 16 residues. Looked up from germline, CDR1 is SGHTA and CDR2 is FQGNSA. The CDR3 region has the DNA TGTGCCAGCAGCCAGGAACCGACTAGCGTAAACAATGAGCAGTTCTTC. Protein product: CASSQEPTSVNNEQFF.

This clone was seen only a few times. Other nucleotide sequences in the sample specify the same CDR3. V is TRBV5-1 and J is TRBJ2-3; no firm D call. V lost 0 bases and J lost 6, with 2 bases in between. The CDR3 consists of 11 residues. Germline CDR1 is SGHRS and CDR2 is YFSETQ. The CDR3 DNA sequence: TGCGCCAGCAGCTTGGGTGATACGCAGTATTTT. As protein: CASSLGDTQYF.

As for this clone: The same CDR3 also results from other DNA sequences found in this sample. The chain has TRBV10-1 and TRBJ2-3; D remains unclear. The V gene's germline CDR1 is WNHNN and CDR2 SYGVQD (reference sequence). CDR3 size: 14 residues. V was pared by 0 bases and J by 2 bases, with 6 bases between. The CDR3 protein is CASSESGNTDTQYF. DNA of the CDR3: TGCGCCAGCAGTGAGTCGGGTAACACAGATACGCAGTATTTT.

The table lists this clone with a count of one. The rearrangement joins TRBV11-3 to TRBJ2-3; TRBD2 might be the D (6 bases). The CDR3 is made up of 14 amino acids. V was cut by 5 bases and J by 4 bases, with 13 bases left in between. Germline V gene lookup returns CDR1 SGHNT and CDR2 YENEEA. The CDR3 nucleotides read TGTGCCAGCAGCAGGGGCGGGGCATCAGATACGCAGTATTTT. This sequence encodes CASSRGGASDTQYF.

The chain employs TRBV7-9 and TRBJ2-1, with D possibly TRBD2 on 6 matching bases. This CDR3 contains 17 residues. Per the germline V gene, CDR1 is SEHNR and CDR2 is FQNEAQ (reference sequence). V was clipped by 2 bases and J by 8 bases, with 22 bases between them. The CDR3 loop is CASSLSTRRVPGHEQFF. The CDR3 region has the DNA TGTGCCAGCAGCTTATCGACTAGGCGGGTACCAGGACATGAGCAGTTCTTC.

This clone was counted only a few times. The sample holds other DNA sequences that translate to the same CDR3. The genes are TRBV11-2 and TRBJ1-2; D is undetermined. V dropped 4 bases and J dropped 4 bases, with 7 bases sitting between them. CDR3 length: 12 amino acids. In germline, CDR1 is SGHAT, CDR2 FQNNGV. The CDR3 is CASSSGGYGYTF. In DNA, the CDR3 is TGTGCCAGCAGCTCCGGCGGCTATGGCTACACCTTC.

This sequence joins TRBV11-3 and TRBJ2-1; D is perhaps TRBD1 or TRBD2 (5 bases each). Between the trimmed V and J ends, which lost 3 bases and 6 bases, there was a span of 18 bases. The CDR3 sequence is 16 residues long. Germline CDR1 and CDR2: SGHNT and YENEEA. CDR3 residues: CASSLLGTAEPNEQFF. In DNA, the CDR3 is TGTGCCAGCAGCTTGCTTGGGACCGCTGAGCCCAATGAGCAGTTCTTC.

CDR3 protein: CASGTSGGGPLAKNIQYF. Here the CDR3 DNA reads TGTGCCTCCGGGACTAGCGGGGGGGGACCCCTAGCCAAAAACATTCAGTACTTC. The V and J genes are TRBV5-4 and TRBJ2-4; 16 nucleotides match TRBD2. The ends lost 10 bases at V and 0 bases at J; junction bases unmatched: 10. This CDR3 contains 18 residues. The germline CDR1 and CDR2 sequences are SGHNT and YYREEE (reference sequence). The whole variable domain, remainder taken from reference TRBV5-4 and TRBJ2-4, is ETGVTQSPTHLIKTRGQQVTLRCSSQSGHNTVSWYQQALGQGPQFIFQYYREEENGRGNFPPRFSGLQFPNYSSELNVNALELDDSALYLCASGTSGGGPLAKNIQYFGAGTRLSVL.

The chain has TRBV4-1 and TRBJ1-4, with 7 positions matching TRBD1. V lost 1 base, J lost 8 bases, and 10 bases stayed unmatched. The CDR3 covers 16 residues. In germline, CDR1 is MGHRA, CDR2 YSYEKL. This chain's CDR3 is CASSQGVQGGWEKLFF. The CDR3, as DNA: TGCGCCAGCAGCCAAGGTGTTCAGGGGGGTTGGGAAAAACTGTTTTTT.

Only a few counts were recorded for this clone. The CDR3 protein is CASTHEGAPVTEAFF. Here the CDR3 DNA reads TGTGCCAGCACCCACGAGGGGGCCCCGGTCACTGAAGCTTTCTTT. The chain employs TRBV28 and TRBJ1-1, with 7 bases that match TRBD1. CDR3 length: 15 amino acids. Germline V gene data show CDR1 as MDHEN and CDR2 as SYDVKM. V trimming: 7 bases; J trimming: 4 bases; junction bases outside the gene matches: 12.

This chain links TRBV6-1 with TRBJ2-7, with TRBD1 matching 7 bases. The CDR3 runs 14 residues. J lost 3 bases, V lost 8 bases, and 10 bases had no gene match. Looked up from germline, CDR1 is MNHNS and CDR2 is SASEGT. Here the CDR3 reads CASGIPGQSYEQYF. The CDR3 DNA is TGTGCCAGCGGAATACCGGGACAGAGCTACGAGCAGTACTTC.

J is TRBJ2-3 and V is TRBV19; D might be TRBD2 (6 bases). V was pared by 4 bases and J by 2 bases, with 7 bases between. The CDR3 sequence is 13 residues long. The germline gives CDR1 LNHDA, CDR2 SQIVND (reference sequence). In DNA form, the CDR3 reads TGTGCCAGTAGTAGGGACTTCACAGATACGCAGTATTTT. Translated: CASSRDFTDTQYF.

This clone showed up just a few times. V gene TRBV28 combines with J gene TRBJ2-7, with D maybe TRBD2 (5 bases). CDR3 length: 14 residues. Germline V CDR1 and CDR2: MDHEN, SYDVKM. Deletions cut 1 base from V and 2 bases from J, with 9 bases between. CDR3 sequence (DNA): TGTGCCAGCAGTTTATCGACTACAACCTACGAGCAGTACTTC. It translates to CASSLSTTTYEQYF. The full variable domain, in which reference TRBV28 and TRBJ2-7 provide the parts outside the CDR3, is DVKVTQSSRYLVKRTGEKVFLECVQDMDHENMFWYRQDPGLGLRLIYFSYDVKMKEKGDIPEGYSVSREKKERFSLILESASTNQTSMYLCASSLSTTTYEQYFGPGTRLTVT.

The chain recombines TRBV5-8 with TRBJ2-7; D is perhaps TRBD1 (5 bases). The CDR3 is 18 residues long. V shed 0 bases and J shed 2 bases, with 21 bases lying between them. CDR1 and CDR2 (germline): SGHTS, YDEGEE. CDR3 bases: TGTGCCAGCAGCTTGGAGTTCGCAGGGCGTACCGAAACCTACGAGCAGTACTTC. Translated: CASSLEFAGRTETYEQYF.

This clone was observed a few times. The chain is built from TRBV20-1 and TRBJ1-1; D gene unclear. The germline gives CDR1 DFQATT, CDR2 SNEGSKA (reference sequence). Trimming left V 1 base short and J 10 bases short, with 4 bases between. The CDR3 spans 9 residues. In DNA, the CDR3 is TGCAGTGCTAGAGTGATAGCTTTCTTT. Its protein product is CSARVIAFF.

Note on this clone: Other DNA sequences within the sample encode an identical CDR3. The chain recombines TRBV7-2 with TRBJ1-3; D is ambiguous. V lost 5 bases to trimming and J lost 0 bases, with 8 bases between them. Germline CDR1 reads SGHTA; CDR2 reads FQGNSA. The CDR3 runs to 14 residues. The CDR3 is CASSPQSSGNTIYF. The CDR3 coding sequence is TGTGCCAGCAGCCCACAGAGCTCTGGAAACACCATATATTTT.

This clone came up once. The chain couples TRBV7-2 to TRBJ1-1, with D possibly matching TRBD1 (5 bases). The germline gives CDR1 SGHTA, CDR2 FQGNSA. Between the trimmed V and J ends, which lost 0 bases and 10 bases, there was a span of 15 bases. This CDR3 contains 14 residues. CDR3 sequence: CASSLATAVGGAFF. In nucleotides, the CDR3 is TGTGCCAGCAGCTTAGCCACAGCGGTGGGGGGAGCTTTCTTT.

CDR3 loop: CASSRKDRNTEAFF. The CDR3 region has the DNA TGTGCCAGCAGCCGTAAGGACAGGAACACTGAAGCTTTCTTT. The rearrangement joins TRBV6-5 to TRBJ1-1, with D possibly matching TRBD1 (6 bases). Germline CDR1 and CDR2: MNHEY and SVGAGI. This CDR3 is 14 amino acids long. Trimming removed 6 bases at V and 1 base at J, with 12 bases between.

Comments on this clone: Other DNA sequences from this sample encode an identical CDR3 as well. The chain is built from TRBV6-5 and TRBJ1-2; tentative D call: TRBD1 (6 bases). This CDR3 has 12 residues. V was clipped by 1 base and J by 7 bases, with 7 bases between them. Germline V gene lookup returns CDR1 MNHEY and CDR2 SVGAGI. The CDR3: CASSYLGAGYTF. Here the CDR3 DNA reads TGTGCCAGCAGTTACTTGGGGGCTGGCTACACCTTC.